The 8 T cell receptor beta chains in this list originate from one sample, sequenced in a study of beta chain features in type 1 diabetes listed by TCRdb under 2018. These TCRs' antigens remain unknown. Beyond this particular receptor, the publication reports: A moderate but significant shortening of TCRB CDR3 length was observed in type 1 diabetes patients in all four CD4+ subsets.

The library was obtained by the immunoSEQ multiplex PCR assay. All of the isolated RNA was reverse transcribed with the High Capacity cDNA Reverse Transcription Kit, so expressed TCRB transcripts were sequenced. TCRdb holds this immuneACCESS table with in-frame rearrangements only. Some clones are missing; in checked studies, unresolved V genes explain under half, and the rest has no known cause. Recorded for this sample are around 160,000 clones; more than 60% of them occurred a single time. The ten largest clonotypes hold approximately 0.089% of the sample. The specimen sequenced was naive CD4+ T cells from blood. Explained via the paper, the cell subset or site label denotes: true naive CD4+ T cells. These receptors were taken from a young man with type 1 diabetes.

The chain couples TRBV5-1 to TRBJ2-3; D ambiguous. Germline V gene lookup returns CDR1 SGHRS and CDR2 YFSETQ. The CDR3 is made up of 15 amino acids. V was trimmed by 2 bases and J by 1 base, leaving 11 bases between them. DNA of the CDR3: TGCGCCAGCAGCTTTCGGACCGCGGGCACAGATACGCAGTATTTT. It specifies CASSFRTAGTDTQYF. The full variable domain, in which reference TRBV5-1 and TRBJ2-3 provide the parts outside the CDR3, is KAGVTQTPRYLIKTRGQQVTLSCSPISGHRSVSWYQQTPGQGLQFLFEYFSETQRNKGNFPGRFSGRQFSNSRSEMNVSTLELGDSALYLCASSFRTAGTDTQYFGPGTRLTVL.

This chain joins TRBV18 and TRBJ2-7; D is perhaps TRBD1 (6 bases). The CDR3 consists of 12 residues. Deletions cut 1 base from V and 6 bases from J, with 7 bases between. Germline V gene data show CDR1 as KGHSH and CDR2 as LQKENI. The CDR3 here is CASSPLRGEQYF. CDR3 DNA: TGTGCCAGCTCACCACTCAGGGGCGAGCAGTACTTC.

This sequence joins TRBV9 and TRBJ2-7, with D uncertain. The V end lost 2 bases, the J end lost 5 bases, and 2 bases lay between the germline ends. This CDR3 spans 10 amino acids. Germline V CDR1 and CDR2: SGDLS, YYNGEE. CDR3 sequence reads: CASSVNEQYF. For the CDR3, the DNA is TGTGCCAGCAGCGTCAACGAGCAGTACTTC.

The chain carries TRBV6-5 and TRBJ1-1; TRBD1 agrees at 8 bases. Germline assignment: CDR1 MNHEY and CDR2 SVGAGI. The CDR3 runs 13 residues. The trim removed 7 bases at V and 4 bases at J, leaving 5 bases unmatched. The CDR3, as DNA: TGTGCCAGCACTTCGACAGGGGTCACTGAAGCTTTCTTT. Translation gives CASTSTGVTEAFF.

The chain uses TRBV29-1 and TRBJ2-1; possibly TRBD1 or TRBD2 for D (5 bases each). Germline V CDR1 and CDR2: SQVTM, ANQGSEA. V gave up 0 bases and J gave up 12 bases, with 18 bases separating them. The CDR3 runs 14 residues. The CDR3 DNA sequence: TGCAGCGTTGAAGATCTCGGGGCAGGTAATAGGCAGTTCTTC. This translates into CSVEDLGAGNRQFF.

This clone came up a few times. The rearrangement links TRBV25-1 to TRBJ2-3; TRBD1 matches 10 bases. J was trimmed by 3 bases and V by 7 bases; bases with no gene match: 7. There are 15 residues in the CDR3. The germline CDR1 and CDR2 sequences are MGHDK and SYGVNS. The CDR3: CASTSGTGVTDTQYF. The DNA for the CDR3 is TGTGCCAGCACCTCCGGGACAGGGGTAACAGATACGCAGTATTTT.

This sequence joins TRBV13 and TRBJ1-6, with 7 bases that match TRBD1. The CDR3 spans 14 residues. Per the germline V gene, CDR1 is PRHDT and CDR2 is FYEKMQ (reference sequence). The trim removed 3 bases at V and 6 bases at J, leaving 2 bases unmatched. The CDR3 sequence is CASSFDRANSPLHF. CDR3 nucleotide sequence: TGTGCCAGCAGCTTCGACAGGGCTAATTCACCCCTCCACTTT.

This clone was seen a few times. The chain is built from TRBV29-1 and TRBJ1-4; no definite D call. The germline V gene has CDR1 SQVTM and CDR2 ANQGSEA. V lost 4 bases and J 7 bases, leaving 7 bases between the germline ends. There are 11 residues in the CDR3. The CDR3 DNA reads TGCAGCGTTGGCGGAACTGAAAAACTGTTTTTT. Protein sequence: CSVGGTEKLFF. Full variable domain (remainder filled in from reference TRBV29-1 and TRBJ1-4): SAVISQKPSRDICQRGTSLTIQCQVDSQVTMMFWYRQQPGQSLTLIATANQGSEATYESGFVIDKFPISRPNLTFSTLTVSNMSPEDSSIYLCSVGGTEKLFFGSGTQLSVL.